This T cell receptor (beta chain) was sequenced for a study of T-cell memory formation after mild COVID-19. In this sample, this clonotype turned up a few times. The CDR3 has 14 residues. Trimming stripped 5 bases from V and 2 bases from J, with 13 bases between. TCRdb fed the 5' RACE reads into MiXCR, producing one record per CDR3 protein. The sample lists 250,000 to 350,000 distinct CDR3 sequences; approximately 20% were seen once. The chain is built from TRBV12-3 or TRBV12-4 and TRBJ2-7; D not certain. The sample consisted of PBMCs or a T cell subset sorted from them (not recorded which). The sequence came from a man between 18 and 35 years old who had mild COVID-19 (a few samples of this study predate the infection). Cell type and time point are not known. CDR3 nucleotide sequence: TGTGCCAGCAGTAAAGGAGTGGGTGCCTACGAGCAGTACTTC. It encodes CASSKGVGAYEQYF.